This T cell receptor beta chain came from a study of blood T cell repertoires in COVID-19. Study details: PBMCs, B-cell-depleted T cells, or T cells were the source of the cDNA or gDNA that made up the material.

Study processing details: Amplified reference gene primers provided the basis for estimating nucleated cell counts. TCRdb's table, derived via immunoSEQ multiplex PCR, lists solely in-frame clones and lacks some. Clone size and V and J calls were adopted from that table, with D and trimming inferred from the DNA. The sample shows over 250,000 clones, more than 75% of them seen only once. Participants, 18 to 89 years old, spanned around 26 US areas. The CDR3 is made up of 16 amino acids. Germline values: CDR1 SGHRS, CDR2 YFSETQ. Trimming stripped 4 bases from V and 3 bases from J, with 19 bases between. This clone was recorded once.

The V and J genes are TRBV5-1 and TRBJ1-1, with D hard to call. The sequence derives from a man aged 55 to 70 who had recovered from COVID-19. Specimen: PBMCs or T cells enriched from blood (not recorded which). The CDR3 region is CASSAAHSGDHTEAFF. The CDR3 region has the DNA TGCGCCAGCAGCGCCGCTCATTCGGGAGACCACACTGAAGCTTTCTTT.